This is a list of T cell receptor beta chains from one sample in a study of neurological immune-mediated disorders. TCRdb redid the calling of the 5' RACE reads with MiXCR, one entry per CDR3 protein. The table has over 45,000 distinct CDR3 sequences, around 5.3% seen once; the top ten hold over 1.2%. Sample: CD4+ T cells from blood. The receptor set was obtained from a woman between 18 and 29 years old with multiple sclerosis. The CDR3 runs from the conserved cysteine through the conserved F or W. Each record gives: clone size, V gene, J gene, D gene, CDR3 protein, CDR3 DNA. A D gene is named only where the DNA matches it firmly. Each size is how often the clone was seen (once, few, many) or a class if it is expanded.

many,TRBV6-5,TRBJ2-2,-,CASSYVTGGLANTGELFF,TGTGCCAGCAGTTACGTGACGGGGGGCCTTGCGAACACCGGGGAGCTGTTTTTT
many,TRBV5-1,TRBJ2-7,-,CASSLALGQPAYEQYF,TGCGCCAGCAGCTTGGCCCTTGGACAGCCAGCCTACGAGCAGTACTTC
many,TRBV5-5,TRBJ2-2,TRBD1,CASSLAGGTGELFF,TGTGCCAGCAGCTTAGCAGGGGGCACCGGGGAGCTGTTTTTT
many,TRBV29-1,TRBJ2-2,TRBD1,CSARQGTGNTGELFF,TGCAGCGCGCGACAGGGTACTGGGAACACCGGGGAGCTGTTTTTT
many,TRBV7-2,TRBJ2-3,-,CASSRDSWADTQYF,TGTGCCAGCAGCCGCGACAGTTGGGCAGATACGCAGTATTTT
many,TRBV7-2,TRBJ2-3,-,CASSYTGNTQYF,TGTGCCAGCAGTTATACTGGTAATACGCAGTATTTT
many,TRBV6-6,TRBJ1-4,-,CASSSKLQGNEKLFF,TGTGCCAGCAGTTCCAAATTGCAGGGTAATGAAAAACTGTTTTTT
many,TRBV7-2,TRBJ2-7,-,CASTGDYEQYF,TGTGCCAGCACCGGGGACTACGAGCAGTACTTC
many,TRBV7-2,TRBJ2-1,TRBD2,CASSRASGGAKFF,TGTGCCAGCAGCCGAGCTAGCGGGGGGGCCAAGTTCTTC
many,TRBV28,TRBJ2-4,TRBD2,CASFDGGAAKNIQYF,TGTGCCAGCTTCGACGGGGGGGCAGCCAAAAACATTCAGTACTTC
few,TRBV28,TRBJ2-1,-,CASSLTNEQFF,TGTGCCAGCAGTTTAACAAATGAGCAGTTCTTC
many,TRBV25-1,TRBJ2-2,TRBD2,CASSDSSGRAGPGELFF,TGTGCCAGCAGTGATTCTAGCGGGAGGGCCGGGCCCGGGGAGCTGTTTTTT
many,TRBV7-2,TRBJ2-6,-,CASSPDSGANVLTF,TGTGCCAGCAGCCCAGACTCTGGGGCCAACGTCCTGACTTTC
many,TRBV7-6,TRBJ1-2,TRBD1,CASSNRGTAYGYTF,TGTGCCAGCAGCAATCGGGGGACAGCCTATGGCTACACCTTC
many,TRBV6-6,TRBJ1-4,-,CASSYSQGTREKLFF,TGTGCCAGCAGTTACTCTCAGGGGACCCGTGAAAAACTGTTTTTT
many,TRBV4-2,TRBJ2-5,TRBD2,CASSPTTSGAGETQYF,TGTGCCAGCAGCCCGACAACTAGCGGGGCGGGGGAGACCCAGTACTTC
many,TRBV4-3,TRBJ1-1,-,CASRLGEKNTEAFF,TGCGCCAGCAGACTAGGGGAGAAGAACACTGAAGCTTTCTTT
many,TRBV7-8,TRBJ2-7,TRBD1,CASSPKGGTGSYF,TGTGCCAGCAGCCCGAAAGGGGGGACAGGCTCTTACTTC
many,TRBV10-3,TRBJ1-1,-,CAISESKGPNTEAFF,TGTGCCATCAGTGAGTCGAAGGGGCCGAACACTGAAGCTTTCTTT
many,TRBV12-3/TRBV12-4,TRBJ2-5,-,CASSPMGSRETQYF,TGTGCCAGCAGCCCCATGGGTTCGAGGGAGACCCAGTACTTC
many,TRBV6-2/TRBV6-3,TRBJ1-2,-,CASSYRQVYGYTF,TGTGCCAGCAGTTACAGACAGGTCTATGGCTACACCTTC
few,TRBV19,TRBJ1-5,-,CASLQGDYSNQPQHF,TGTGCCAGTTTACAGGGCGACTATAGCAATCAGCCCCAGCATTTT
many,TRBV14,TRBJ1-1,TRBD1,CAASPWDRAANTEAFF,TGTGCCGCCTCCCCTTGGGACAGGGCGGCGAACACTGAAGCTTTCTTT
few,TRBV19,TRBJ1-1,-,CAIRGYNTEAFF,TGTGCCATCAGGGGATACAACACTGAAGCTTTCTTT
many,TRBV24-1,TRBJ2-1,-,CATSDLTRDSGEQFF,TGTGCCACCAGTGATTTAACCAGGGATAGCGGTGAGCAGTTCTTC
few,TRBV3-1,TRBJ2-6,-,CASSQDGRQGSSGANVLTF,TGTGCCAGCAGCCAAGATGGTCGCCAGGGGAGCTCTGGGGCCAACGTCCTGACTTTC